This T cell receptor (beta chain) was obtained from a study of cytomegalovirus exposure and HLA in healthy donors. In this sample, this clone turned up a few times. Its antigen remains unidentified. J was trimmed by 4 bases and V by 4 bases; bases with no gene match: 12. The CDR3 totals 19 residues. The V gene's germline CDR1 is SGDLS and CDR2 YYNGEE. Study conclusions and caveats: The sole available immune exposure information was CMV serostatus.

Primers for the PCR totalled 60 Vbeta and 13 Jbeta. The method was immunoSEQ multiplex PCR; TCRdb's version includes in-frame clones alone and lacks a portion of them. Among roughly 120,000 clones listed, about 79% were seen once. This receptor was taken from a man aged 30-40 years in good health and CMV-seropositive. The sample comprised PBMCs. The chain joins TRBV9 to TRBJ2-2, with 14 positions matching TRBD2. The CDR3 coding sequence is TGTGCCAGCAGCACGGGACTAGCGGGAGACTTTGCCGTCACCGGGGAGCTGTTTTTT. Amino acids: CASSTGLAGDFAVTGELFF.